Detailed here is one T cell receptor beta chain. Its matching antigen is unknown. The ends lost 9 bases at V and 5 bases at J; junction bases unmatched: 23. Per germline, CDR1 SGDLS and CDR2 YYNGEE. There are 19 residues in the CDR3. This sample was taken from a study of cytomegalovirus exposure and HLA in healthy donors. Use of 60 Vbeta and 13 Jbeta primers characterized the PCR. Generated by immunoSEQ multiplex PCR, the TCRdb table keeps only in-frame clones and is missing some. The sample features approximately 70,000 clones, with about 4.5% in its top ten. Findings and caveats of the study: Presence/absence analyses assumed roughly uniform sequencing depth across donors, which may not hold. A later analysis reported that several of the most significant clusters appeared to be linked to common viral pathogens, among them Epstein-Barr virus. Being productive about 90% or about 30% of the time was typical of most TCR beta V segments in an earlier analysis.

Sequenced input: PBMCs. The clonotype originates from a woman between 35 and 50 years old in good health and CMV-seropositive. V gene TRBV9 combines with J gene TRBJ2-5; 12 nucleotides line up with TRBD2. The CDR3: CAISCLMTSGGDRFETQYF. In DNA, the CDR3 is TGTGCCATCTCCTGCCTAATGACTAGCGGGGGTGATAGATTCGAGACCCAGTACTTC.